This T cell receptor (beta chain) was retrieved from a study of T cell repertoires in cytomegalovirus infection. Study-level information: The public TCR beta signatures pointed to both CMV infection and matching HLA type. Study findings and constraints: Carriers of CMV plus the relevant HLA were identified by cumulative public TCR beta family frequency.

Notes on this clonotype: As yet, its antigen is unknown.

TCRdb re-derived calls from the reads in MiXCR, one entry per CDR3 protein. The sample yields a few hundred thousand distinct CDR3 sequences, approximately 15% seen once. Sample: CD8+ T cells from PBMCs. This TCR derives from a human donor in good health (CMV status not recorded). Some clones in this sample may be carry-over from other donors' samples.

The CDR3 DNA sequence: TGTGCCGTGTGGGGTCCTGAAGCTTTCTTT. Translated: CAVWGPEAFF. The rearrangement joins TRBV6-1 to TRBJ1-1, with unresolved D. The germline V and J ends were trimmed by 11 bases and 6 bases, with 10 bases remaining between them. Germline V gives CDR1 MNHNS, CDR2 SASEGT. CDR3 length: 10 amino acids.